This is a list of T cell receptor beta chains from one sample in a study of blood T cell repertoires in COVID-19. TCRdb's table, derived via immunoSEQ multiplex PCR, lists solely in-frame clones and lacks some. The profile shows around 300,000 clones, roughly nine tenths of them singletons. Sequencing was carried out using PBMCs or T cells enriched from blood (not recorded which). The receptors derive from a woman in her thirties or forties who had recovered from COVID-19. Both conserved end residues are part of each CDR3. D genes are given only for firm matches.

D gene	V gene	J gene	CDR3 protein	CDR3 DNA
TRBD1	TRBV3-1/TRBV3-2	TRBJ1-3	CASRVPQDSPSTGGVFGNTIYF	TGTGCCAGCCGGGTCCCCCAAGATAGTCCCTCTACAGGGGGCGTTTTTGGAAACACCATATATTTT
TRBD1	TRBV2	TRBJ2-1	CASSPQGANYNEQFF	TGTGCCAGCAGTCCCCAGGGGGCTAACTACAATGAGCAGTTCTTC
TRBD1	TRBV19	TRBJ1-3	CASTRDSSGNTIYF	TGTGCCAGTACTCGGGACAGCTCTGGAAACACCATATATTTT
TRBD2	TRBV5-1	TRBJ2-1	CASSLTSGVGNNEQFF	TGCGCCAGCAGCTTAACTAGCGGGGTAGGAAACAATGAGCAGTTCTTC
-	TRBV5-4	TRBJ1-1	CASSSSMNTEAFF	TGTGCCAGCAGCTCATCAATGAACACTGAAGCTTTCTTT
-	TRBV5-1	TRBJ2-4	CASSWGEEIKNIQYF	TGCGCCAGCAGCTGGGGGGAGGAAATCAAAAACATTCAGTACTTC
TRBD2	TRBV7-2	TRBJ2-3	CASSLEGSSGPQYF	TGTGCCAGCAGCTTAGAAGGGTCTAGCGGACCGCAGTATTTT
-	TRBV9	TRBJ1-2	CASSASDGNYGYTF	TGTGCCAGCAGCGCCTCAGACGGGAACTATGGCTACACCTTC
-	TRBV4-1	TRBJ1-2	CASSQDGRGYYGYTF	TGCGCCAGCAGCCAAGATGGGAGGGGCTACTATGGCTACACCTTC
TRBD2	TRBV5-1	TRBJ2-7	CASSFGTSAHEQYF	TGCGCCAGCAGCTTCGGGACTAGTGCGCACGAGCAGTACTTC